This TCR beta chain was identified in a study of Ad26.COV2.S vaccination and SARS-CoV-2 variants. This table comes from immunoSEQ multiplex PCR, and its TCRdb copy is limited to in-frame clones, with some not included. The table includes 350,000 to 450,000 clones, about nine tenths detected once. Treatment of the sample: over 15 received Ad26.COV2.S at low or high dose, single or two shots; about 5 received placebo; per-sample allocation not given. Day 63 after the first injection of vaccine or placebo was the sampling time. Boston provided a donor who was an adult aged 18-55 years. The CDR3 has 14 amino acids. Per germline, CDR1 LGHDT and CDR2 YNNKEL (reference sequence). The V and J ends lost 4 bases and 4 bases, in that order; junction bases with no gene match: 3.

The receptor comes from a person aged 18-60 years who received the Ad26.COV2.S COVID-19 vaccine or a placebo. The chain couples TRBV3-1 (or the pseudogene TRBV3-2) to TRBJ1-5; 8 nucleotides line up with TRBD1. Specimen: peripheral blood, collected in a trial of Ad26.COV2.S vaccine versus placebo. The CDR3 protein is CASSLDRGNQPQHF. In DNA, the CDR3 is TGTGCCAGCAGCCTTGACAGGGGAAATCAGCCCCAGCATTTT.